The 23 T cell receptor beta chains listed next were all sequenced from one sample in a study of blood T cell repertoires in COVID-19. The repertoire was sequenced with immunoSEQ multiplex PCR; TCRdb's copy has only in-frame clones and lacks some. This table holds roughly 400,000 clones, approximately 87% found once. The sequencing sample was made of peripheral blood. These receptors originate from a woman aged 55-69 years with COVID-19, enrolled during active disease.

V usage is TRBV19 and J usage is TRBJ2-1; 10 bases align to TRBD2. After removal of 11 bases from V and 3 bases from J, the junction contained 10 bases not matched to a gene. Germline V gives CDR1 LNHDA, CDR2 SQIVND (reference sequence). CDR3 length: 15 residues. The CDR3 DNA is TGTGCCTCCAGGGGCAGCGGGGGGGGCTACAATGAGCAGTTCTTC. Protein product: CASRGSGGGYNEQFF.

The chain couples TRBV19 to TRBJ1-2, with 9 bases aligning to TRBD1. Germline loops: CDR1 LNHDA, CDR2 SQIVND (reference sequence). V gave up 5 bases and J gave up 4 bases; unmatched junction bases: 5. CDR3 size: 14 residues. The CDR3: CASSSPGQGYGYTF. The CDR3 bases are TGTGCCAGTAGTTCCCCGGGACAGGGCTATGGCTACACCTTC.

The rearrangement links TRBV14 to TRBJ1-2; no definite D call. Per the germline V gene, CDR1 is SGHDN and CDR2 is FVKESK. The CDR3 spans 14 residues. V was pared by 4 bases and J by 1 base, with 10 bases between. In nucleotides, the CDR3 is TGTGCCAGCAGCCCTGGACTGCTTAACTATGGCTACACCTTC. Its protein product is CASSPGLLNYGYTF.

The gene calls are TRBV29-1 and TRBJ1-2; no firm D call. The ends were cut back, 7 bases at V and 0 bases at J, with 15 bases in the middle. This CDR3 spans 14 amino acids. Germline V CDR1 and CDR2: SQVTM, ANQGSEA. The CDR3 sequence is CSGAAGNSNYGYTF. The CDR3 DNA follows: TGCAGCGGCGCGGCGGGGAACTCTAACTATGGCTACACCTTC.

This clone was recorded once. It may be a read error: a sequence one base away is much more abundant. The CDR3 sequence is CASSSGGTEAFF. In nucleotides, the CDR3 is TGTGCCAGCAGCTCCGGGGGCACTGAAGCTTTCTTT. The chain couples TRBV11-3 to TRBJ1-1; D is perhaps TRBD1 (5 bases). The V end lost 4 bases, the J end lost 4 bases, and 7 bases lay between the germline ends. Germline lookup yields CDR1 SGHNT and CDR2 YENEEA. This CDR3 comprises 12 residues. The variable domain in full, completed from reference TRBV11-3 and TRBJ1-1, reads EAGVVQSPRYKIIEKKQPVAFWCNPISGHNTLYWYLQNLGQGPELLIRYENEEAVDDSQLPKDRFSAERLKGVDSTLKIQPAELGDSAVYLCASSSGGTEAFFGQGTRLTVV.

The chain carries TRBV6-6 and TRBJ1-5, with TRBD1 matching 8 bases. Germline V gene data show CDR1 as MNHNY and CDR2 as SVGAGI (reference sequence). Trimming at V came to 0 bases and at J to 2 bases, leaving 0 bases not matched to a gene. CDR3 length: 15 amino acids. The CDR3 DNA reads TGTGCCAGCAGTTACTCGACAGGGGGCAATCAGCCCCAGCATTTT. Residues: CASSYSTGGNQPQHF.

The chain carries TRBV7-2 and TRBJ2-1; D ambiguous. Looked up from germline, CDR1 is SGHTA and CDR2 is FQGNSA. The V gene lost 3 bases and the J gene lost 2 bases, with 8 bases spanning the gap. This CDR3 has 14 residues. CDR3 protein: CASSFGFAYNEQFF. CDR3 in DNA: TGTGCCAGCAGCTTTGGCTTCGCCTACAATGAGCAGTTCTTC.

The rearrangement uses TRBV7-9 and TRBJ2-2; 9 positions match TRBD2. V shed 4 bases, J shed 6 bases, and the junction held 18 bases outside the gene matches. The CDR3 totals 19 residues. Germline values: CDR1 SEHNR, CDR2 FQNEAQ (reference sequence). CDR3 DNA sequence: TGTGCCAGCAGCTCCGAGTTTAGTAGCGGGGGCCGCCCCTCCGGGGAGCTGTTTTTT. Translation: CASSSEFSSGGRPSGELFF.

V gene TRBV12-3 or TRBV12-4 combines with J gene TRBJ1-1; possibly TRBD1 for D (5 bases). The ends were cut back, 6 bases at V and 3 bases at J, with 11 bases in the middle. This CDR3 is 13 amino acids long. The CDR3 DNA is TGTGCCAGCAGGCGGGACGCCGACACTGAAGCTTTCTTT. Translating it yields CASRRDADTEAFF.

This rearrangement joins TRBV18 to TRBJ2-4; D not certain. From germline, CDR1 is KGHSH and CDR2 LQKENI. The CDR3 is 15 amino acids. V lost 5 bases and J 5 bases, leaving 16 bases between the germline ends. The CDR3 coding sequence is TGTGCCAGCTCAGTGACGCTTACCCAGGAAAACATTCAGTACTTC. This gives the protein CASSVTLTQENIQYF.

The genes are TRBV18 and TRBJ2-7; a possible D gene is TRBD2 (5 bases). V gave up 2 bases and J gave up 2 bases, with 13 bases separating them. From germline, CDR1 is KGHSH and CDR2 LQKENI. CDR3 size: 15 residues. CDR3 in amino acids: CASSPVAGPTYEQYF. The CDR3 DNA reads as TGTGCCAGCTCACCAGTTGCGGGTCCTACCTACGAGCAGTACTTC. Looking up the rest from reference TRBV18 and TRBJ2-7 gives the full variable domain: NAGVMQNPRHLVRRRGQEARLRCSPMKGHSHVYWYRQLPEEGLKFMVYLQKENIIDESGMPKERFSAEFPKEGPSILRIQQVVRGDSAAYFCASSPVAGPTYEQYFGPGTRLTVT.

This chain joins TRBV7-7 and TRBJ2-2, with D perhaps TRBD2 (6 bases). CDR3 length equals 16 residues. Trimming removed 5 bases from V and 1 base from J, with 14 bases in between. CDR1 is SSHAT, CDR2 FNYEAQ, per germline (reference sequence). CDR3 sequence reads: CASSPEIAENTGELFF. The DNA of the CDR3 is TGTGCCAGCAGCCCCGAAATAGCGGAGAACACCGGGGAGCTGTTTTTT.

In this sample, this clone turned up once. The DNA of the CDR3 is TGTGCCAGCAGCTCAAGACTAGCGGGGGGGCCTAGCACAGATACGCAGTATTTT. Translation: CASSSRLAGGPSTDTQYF. The chain uses TRBV5-4 and TRBJ2-3; 14 nucleotides agree with TRBD2. V dropped 3 bases and J dropped 0; count of bases not matched to a gene: 6. CDR3 length equals 18 residues. Germline-derived CDR1 and CDR2 are SGHNT and YYREEE (reference sequence).

V usage is TRBV7-9 and J usage is TRBJ2-6; the D gene is possibly TRBD1 (6 bases). This CDR3 region has 18 residues. V was trimmed by 1 base and J by 0 bases, leaving 13 bases between them. Germline V gives CDR1 SEHNR, CDR2 FQNEAQ (reference sequence). CDR3: CASSLGNGQNSGANVLTF. The CDR3 coding sequence is TGTGCCAGCAGCTTAGGAAACGGACAGAACTCTGGGGCCAACGTCCTGACTTTC.

The chain recombines TRBV5-6 with TRBJ1-2, with TRBD1 as a possible D gene (5 bases). The ends were cut back, 4 bases at V and 3 bases at J, with 13 bases in the middle. CDR1 SGHDT and CDR2 YYEEEE come from the germline V gene. The CDR3 contains 14 residues. The CDR3 spells CASSPAPGDYGYTF. For the CDR3, the DNA is TGTGCCAGCAGCCCCGCCCCGGGGGACTATGGCTACACCTTC.

The rearrangement uses TRBV3-1 (or the pseudogene TRBV3-2) and TRBJ2-5; perhaps TRBD2 as D (7 bases). The germline CDR1 and CDR2 sequences are LGHDT and YNNKEL (reference sequence). There are 14 residues in the CDR3. Trimming cost V 4 bases and J 5 bases, with 14 bases left between them. This CDR3 reads CASSLTGGGETQYF. The CDR3 nucleotides read TGTGCCAGCAGCCTGACGGGGGGCGGGGAGACCCAGTACTTC.

This sequence joins TRBV19 and TRBJ1-5; 9 bases are shared with TRBD1. Germline CDR1 reads LNHDA; CDR2 reads SQIVND (reference sequence). Trimming at V came to 5 bases and at J to 7 bases, leaving 3 bases not matched to a gene. This CDR3 comprises 13 residues. CDR3 loop: CASSLQGAQPQHF. The CDR3 DNA reads TGTGCCAGTAGTCTACAGGGGGCCCAGCCCCAGCATTTT. The full variable domain, rest sourced from reference TRBV19 and TRBJ1-5, is DGGITQSPKYLFRKEGQNVTLSCEQNLNHDAMYWYRQDPGQGLRLIYYSQIVNDFQKGDIAEGYSVSREKKESFPLTVTSAQKNPTAFYLCASSLQGAQPQHFGDGTRLSIL.

This chain links TRBV5-1 with TRBJ2-5, with D unresolved. Germline assignment: CDR1 SGHRS and CDR2 YFSETQ. Trimming left V 6 bases short and J 4 bases short, with 10 bases between. The CDR3 sequence is 12 residues long. CDR3 in amino acids: CASTDSAETQYF. In nucleotides, the CDR3 is TGCGCCAGCACAGACTCGGCAGAGACCCAGTACTTC.

This clone was observed a few times. V usage is TRBV5-5 and J usage is TRBJ1-2; 7 nucleotides line up with TRBD1. From germline, CDR1 is SGHKS and CDR2 YYEKEE (reference sequence). V shed 0 bases and J 0 bases; nucleotides not matched to a gene: 11. The length of the CDR3 is 18 residues. CDR3 in DNA: TGTGCCAGCAGCTTGGTCATTCGTACAGGGGTGGCTAACTATGGCTACACCTTC. Amino acids: CASSLVIRTGVANYGYTF.

Of note for this clone: At the DNA level, this CDR3 is encoded by other sequences in the same sample as well. The chain has TRBV4-1 and TRBJ2-7; D might be TRBD1 (5 bases). Trimming took 1 base from V and 3 from J, leaving 7 bases between them. CDR3 length: 13 amino acids. Per germline, CDR1 MGHRA and CDR2 YSYEKL. CDR3 amino acids: CASSQGQYYEQYF. The DNA for the CDR3 is TGCGCCAGCAGCCAAGGACAGTACTACGAGCAGTACTTC.

The gene calls are TRBV6-5 and TRBJ1-2; possible D gene TRBD1, 5 bases. Germline V gives CDR1 MNHEY, CDR2 SVGAGI. The CDR3 sequence is 14 residues long. The V gene lost 7 bases and the J gene lost 4 bases, with 16 bases spanning the gap. CDR3 sequence reads: CASNPTGTRYGYTF. CDR3 nucleotides: TGTGCCAGCAATCCTACAGGTACTCGCTATGGCTACACCTTC.

This clone appeared a single time. The chain has TRBV7-8 and TRBJ1-1; D is perhaps TRBD1 (6 bases). V lost 2 bases, J lost 2 bases, and 15 bases lay in between. Germline values: CDR1 SGHVS, CDR2 FQNEAQ. The CDR3 spans 16 residues. The CDR3 protein is CASSLKPGQPNTEAFF. CDR3 sequence (DNA): TGTGCCAGCAGCTTAAAGCCAGGACAGCCAAACACTGAAGCTTTCTTT. Supplemented by reference TRBV7-8 and TRBJ1-1, the full variable domain reads GAGVSQSPRYKVAKRGQDVALRCDPISGHVSLFWYQQALGQGPEFLTYFQNEAQLDKSGLPSDRFFAERPEGSVSTLKIQRTQQEDSAVYLCASSLKPGQPNTEAFFGQGTRLTVV.

The chain couples TRBV5-6 to TRBJ2-1, with 7 nucleotides matching TRBD2. Per germline, CDR1 SGHDT and CDR2 YYEEEE. V lost 0 bases, J lost 8 bases, and 8 bases stayed unmatched. The CDR3 has 15 residues. The chain's CDR3 is CASSLAGFRGDEQFF. The CDR3 DNA reads as TGTGCCAGCAGCTTGGCCGGGTTTCGGGGGGATGAGCAGTTCTTC.